Shown below are 13 T cell receptor beta chains from a single sample sequenced in a study of cytomegalovirus exposure and HLA in healthy donors. The PCR used 60 Vbeta and 13 Jbeta primers. Sequenced by immunoSEQ multiplex PCR; TCRdb stores in-frame clones only, minus some. Among more than 150,000 clones, 85% were seen once, and the ten largest hold roughly 2.4%. The specimen was PBMCs. The source is a woman between 18 and 30 years old in good health and CMV-seronegative.

The chain combines TRBV11-2 with TRBJ2-7, with D possibly matching TRBD1 (7 bases). The germline CDR1 and CDR2 sequences are SGHAT and FQNNGV. V lost 5 bases and J 6 bases, leaving 17 bases between the germline ends. The CDR3 contains 14 residues. Written as DNA, the CDR3 is TGTGCCAGCAGCCCGACAGGGACTGTTTGCGAGCAGTACTTC. This sequence encodes CASSPTGTVCEQYF.

This chain joins TRBV5-4 and TRBJ2-3; TRBD2 aligns across 12 bases. J lost 1 base, V lost 4 bases, and 1 base had no gene match. The length of the CDR3 is 15 residues. CDR1 and CDR2 (germline): SGHNT, YYREEE (reference sequence). The CDR3: CASSASGGGTDTQYF. The CDR3 DNA reads as TGTGCCAGCAGCGCTAGCGGGGGGGGCACAGATACGCAGTATTTT.

The chain joins TRBV5-5 to TRBJ2-2; no clear D. The CDR3 loop spans 14 amino acids. Germline assignment: CDR1 SGHKS and CDR2 YYEKEE (reference sequence). Trimming removed 2 bases from V and 1 base from J, with 6 bases in between. CDR3 in amino acids: CASSFRVNTGELFF. CDR3 nucleotide sequence: TGTGCCAGCAGCTTCCGTGTGAACACCGGGGAGCTGTTTTTT. Complete variable domain (other parts from reference TRBV5-5 and TRBJ2-2): DAGVTQSPTHLIKTRGQQVTLRCSPISGHKSVSWYQQVLGQGPQFIFQYYEKEERGRGNFPDRFSARQFPNYSSELNVNALLLGDSALYLCASSFRVNTGELFFGEGSRLTVL.

This chain joins TRBV20-1 and TRBJ1-1; the D is unclear. The CDR3 runs 11 residues. Germline CDR1 reads DFQATT; CDR2 reads SNEGSKA (reference sequence). This CDR3 is CRVTRGTEAFF. Here the CDR3 DNA reads TGCAGGGTAACACGAGGAACTGAAGCTTTCTTT.

The rearrangement uses TRBV7-2 and TRBJ2-1, with 9 nucleotides matching TRBD1. CDR1 is SGHTA and CDR2 is FQGNSA in the germline V gene. V was clipped by 5 bases and J by 7 bases; unmatched bases: 9. The CDR3 is made up of 15 amino acids. CDR3: CASSLPQGAQNEQFF. The CDR3 DNA reads as TGTGCCAGCAGCCTCCCACAGGGGGCTCAGAATGAGCAGTTCTTC.

The genes are TRBV21-1 and TRBJ1-2; whether TRBD1, the table's D call, matches the DNA was not checked. TRBV21-1 is described as a pseudogene. There are 15 residues in the CDR3. The CDR3 here is CASSTYQGALYGYTF. CDR3 DNA sequence: TGTGCCAGCAGCACCTATCAGGGGGCTCTCTATGGCTACACCTTC.

The rearrangement uses TRBV28 and TRBJ2-5, with 8 bases that match TRBD2. Germline assignment: CDR1 MDHEN and CDR2 SYDVKM. The CDR3 spans 15 residues. The V and J ends lost 5 bases and 3 bases, in that order; junction bases with no gene match: 8. The CDR3 loop is CASSPGGRSEETQYF. CDR3 DNA sequence: TGTGCCAGCAGTCCGGGCGGGAGGTCCGAAGAGACCCAGTACTTC.

The CDR3 sequence: CASSLEGQVGEQFF. The CDR3, as DNA: TGTGCCAGCAGCTTAGAGGGGCAGGTGGGTGAGCAGTTCTTC. The V and J genes are TRBV11-2 and TRBJ2-1; possibly TRBD1 for D (5 bases). The CDR3 covers 14 residues. Per germline, CDR1 SGHAT and CDR2 FQNNGV. Trimming took off 0 bases at V and 9 bases at J, with 12 bases between the two ends.

This sequence joins TRBV7-2 and TRBJ2-1; possible D gene TRBD2, 6 bases. Trimming shortened V by 0 bases and J by 7 bases, and 19 bases separated the two germline ends. Looked up from germline, CDR1 is SGHTA and CDR2 is FQGNSA. The length of the CDR3 is 17 residues. The CDR3 is CASSLAGTGPPLNEQFF. The CDR3 DNA follows: TGTGCCAGCAGCTTAGCGGGGACTGGTCCCCCCCTGAATGAGCAGTTCTTC.

The genes are TRBV9 and TRBJ2-2; 10 nucleotides line up with TRBD2. The CDR3 is made up of 17 amino acids. Germline V lookup: CDR1 SGDLS, CDR2 YYNGEE. Trimming cost V 0 bases and J 5 bases; bases outside gene matches: 7. The CDR3 DNA follows: TGTGCCAGCAGCGTAGCCGCTAGCGGGAGTTCGACCGGGGAGCTGTTTTTT. Protein sequence: CASSVAASGSSTGELFF.

This clone has more than one count but fewer than ten. V is TRBV5-1 and J is TRBJ2-5, with TRBD2 as a possible D gene (6 bases). The CDR3 has 14 amino acids. The V gene lost 4 bases and the J gene lost 5 bases, with 15 bases spanning the gap. Germline V lookup: CDR1 SGHRS, CDR2 YFSETQ. The CDR3, as DNA: TGCGCCAGCAGCCTAAGTAGCGGAGTCGAGACCCAGTACTTC. It encodes CASSLSSGVETQYF. Full variable domain (remainder filled in from reference TRBV5-1 and TRBJ2-5): KAGVTQTPRYLIKTRGQQVTLSCSPISGHRSVSWYQQTPGQGLQFLFEYFSETQRNKGNFPGRFSGRQFSNSRSEMNVSTLELGDSALYLCASSLSSGVETQYFGPGTRLLVL.

V is TRBV15 and J is TRBJ2-1, with D tentatively TRBD2 (7 bases). Germline CDR1 reads LNHNV; CDR2 reads YYDKDF (reference sequence). Between the trimmed V and J ends, which lost 3 bases and 4 bases, there was a span of 16 bases. The CDR3 covers 16 residues. The CDR3 sequence is CATSRGGGRGYNEQFF. The CDR3 DNA reads as TGTGCCACCAGCAGGGGGGGCGGGAGAGGATACAATGAGCAGTTCTTC. Full variable domain (rest looked up from reference TRBV15 and TRBJ2-1): DAMVIQNPRYQVTQFGKPVTLSCSQTLNHNVMYWYQQKSSQAPKLLFHYYDKDFNNEADTPDNFQSRRPNTSFCFLDIRSPGLGDTAMYLCATSRGGGRGYNEQFFGPGTRLTVL.

The count of this clone is one. The chain has TRBV19 and TRBJ1-3; D gene unclear. Trimming took off 7 bases at V and 0 bases at J, with 16 bases between the two ends. Germline V gives CDR1 LNHDA, CDR2 SQIVND (reference sequence). The length of the CDR3 is 16 residues. Here the CDR3 reads CASTGREPYSGNTIYF. CDR3 coding DNA: TGTGCCAGTACGGGAAGGGAACCTTACTCTGGAAACACCATATATTTT.